The sequence of this T cell receptor beta chain was determined in a study of CD8 T cells in ankylosing spondylitis. On this clonotype: The antigen is unknown.

The CDR3 is made up of 12 amino acids. V shed 3 bases and J shed 4 bases, with 8 bases lying between them. Germline assignment: CDR1 DFQATT and CDR2 SNEGSKA (reference sequence). By quantitative 5'-RACE with molecular barcodes, the TCR beta libraries were made. Using its own MiXCR run on the 5' RACE reads, TCRdb lists one record per CDR3 protein. The profile shows about 800,000 distinct CDR3 sequences, 10% to 15% of them singletons. Study-wide points: Earlier authors reported some of these motif variants in reactive arthritis synovial fluid and blood. Seven to nine highly homologous variants formed a TCR beta motif that appeared characteristic of ankylosing spondylitis blood. Researchers report that disease-linked clones proved CD8+ and relatively rare in peripheral blood. Matched ankylosing spondylitis synovial fluid reportedly contained a significantly enriched population of disease-linked clones.

The rearrangement links TRBV20-1 to TRBJ2-3; D not resolved. The sequence was collected from a male donor with ankylosing spondylitis. Sequenced material: blood, either unsorted or a sorted T cell fraction (not recorded which). CDR3 in DNA: TGCAGTGCTAGTGTGGGGTCAGATACGCAGTATTTT. Residues: CSASVGSDTQYF.